One sample yielded the 16 T cell receptor beta chains listed below, sequenced in a study of OX40 agonist ivuxolimab in advanced cancers. Generated by immunoSEQ multiplex PCR, the TCRdb table keeps only in-frame clones and is missing some. The data contain over 75,000 clones, about 89% of them singletons. Sequencing was performed on CD4+ or CD8+ T cells sorted from blood, taken in a trial of the OX40 agonist ivuxolimab. These receptor sequences come from an adult with an advanced solid tumor such as melanoma, head and neck, liver or kidney cancer.

V is TRBV10-1 and J is TRBJ2-1; 12 nucleotides match TRBD2. This CDR3 contains 14 residues. From germline, CDR1 is WNHNN and CDR2 SYGVQD (reference sequence). V shed 4 bases and J 9 bases; nucleotides not matched to a gene: 4. CDR3 sequence: CASSGLAGDSEQFF. The CDR3 region has the DNA TGCGCCAGCAGTGGACTAGCGGGAGATAGTGAGCAGTTCTTC.

The chain combines TRBV9 with TRBJ1-1; D perhaps matches TRBD1 (6 bases). Germline CDR1 reads SGDLS; CDR2 reads YYNGEE. CDR3 size: 14 residues. Deletions cut 0 bases from V and 1 base from J, with 7 bases between. In DNA form, the CDR3 reads TGTGCCAGCAGCGTAGGGGGGGCGAACACTGAAGCTTTCTTT. This gives the protein CASSVGGANTEAFF.

This chain uses TRBV30 with TRBJ2-2; possibly TRBD1 for D (5 bases). CDR3 length: 14 residues. Germline values: CDR1 GTSNPN, CDR2 SVGIG (reference sequence). The V and J ends lost 0 bases and 5 bases respectively, with 10 bases between them. CDR3 sequence (DNA): TGTGCCTGGAGTGTAGGGCAGGGAACCGGGGAGCTGTTTTTT. Protein: CAWSVGQGTGELFF.

The rearrangement links TRBV30 to TRBJ2-7; D unresolved. The V end was cut by 8 bases, the J end by 3 bases, with 14 bases between. Germline V gene lookup returns CDR1 GTSNPN and CDR2 SVGIG (reference sequence). This CDR3 is 12 amino acids long. The CDR3: CAVRQAGYEQYF. The CDR3 DNA follows: TGTGCCGTAAGGCAGGCTGGCTACGAGCAGTACTTC. The full variable domain, its missing parts supplied by reference TRBV30 and TRBJ2-7, is SQTIHQWPATLVQPVGSPLSLECTVEGTSNPNLYWYRQAAGRGLQLLFYSVGIGQISSEVPQNLSASRPQDRQFILSSKKLLLSDSGFYLCAVRQAGYEQYFGPGTRLTVT.

This chain joins TRBV9 and TRBJ2-2; no clear D. The CDR3 contains 16 residues. V was shortened by 6 bases and J by 3 bases, with 18 bases between the two germline ends. Germline V gene sequence: CDR1 SGDLS, CDR2 YYNGEE. The CDR3: CASTPRAAVHTGELFF. The CDR3 DNA sequence: TGTGCCAGCACCCCTAGGGCGGCCGTCCACACCGGGGAGCTGTTTTTT.

This clone has a single count. The chain has TRBV6-5 and TRBJ1-1, with D unclear. CDR1 and CDR2 from the germline V gene are MNHEY and SVGAGI. The length of the CDR3 is 14 residues. Trimming pared 4 bases from V and 7 bases from J, leaving 16 bases between. CDR3 region: CASSSVRSDSEAFF. The CDR3 coding sequence is TGTGCCAGCAGTTCCGTTCGTAGCGATAGTGAAGCTTTCTTT.

In nucleotides, the CDR3 is TGTGCCAGCAGCTCCTCAGACTGGCTAAGAGAGACCCAGTACTTC. It yields the protein CASSSSDWLRETQYF. The chain has TRBV7-2 and TRBJ2-5, with unresolved D. CDR3 length equals 15 residues. Germline CDR1 is SGHTA and CDR2 is FQGNSA. Between the trimmed V and J ends, which lost 4 bases and 4 bases, there was a span of 16 bases.

The chain uses TRBV6-1 and TRBJ1-1; D ambiguous. V was cut by 2 bases and J by 4 bases, with 14 bases left in between. CDR1 and CDR2 from the germline V gene are MNHNS and SASEGT. CDR3 length: 15 amino acids. The CDR3 region is CASSENSWEGTEAFF. The CDR3 DNA reads as TGTGCCAGCAGTGAAAATTCCTGGGAGGGCACTGAAGCTTTCTTT.

The J gene is TRBJ1-2, the V gene TRBV5-6, with 9 bases aligning to TRBD1. This CDR3 spans 12 amino acids. V was clipped by 7 bases and J by 5 bases; unmatched bases: 3. Germline assignment: CDR1 SGHDT and CDR2 YYEEEE. CDR3 loop: CASEDRGYGYTF. The CDR3 region has the DNA TGTGCCAGCGAGGACAGGGGATATGGCTACACCTTC. Supplemented by reference TRBV5-6 and TRBJ1-2, the full variable domain reads DAGVTQSPTHLIKTRGQQVTLRCSPKSGHDTVSWYQQALGQGPQFIFQYYEEEERQRGNFPDRFSGHQFPNYSSELNVNALLLGDSALYLCASEDRGYGYTFGSGTRLTVV.

This clone has at least ten counts. The rearrangement joins TRBV7-2 to TRBJ1-3; D uncertain. Trimming took 5 bases from V and 0 from J, leaving 14 bases between them. Germline loops: CDR1 SGHTA, CDR2 FQGNSA. The CDR3 totals 16 residues. CDR3 sequence: CASSPEGPISGNTIYF. CDR3 coding DNA: TGTGCCAGCAGCCCCGAAGGCCCTATCTCTGGAAACACCATATATTTT.

The V gene is TRBV28, the J gene TRBJ1-4, with TRBD1 matching over 7 bases. This CDR3 is 14 amino acids long. Germline CDR1 MDHEN, CDR2 SYDVKM. V shed 4 bases, J shed 7 bases, and the junction held 6 bases outside the gene matches. CDR3 residues: CASSSQGVVEKLFF. The CDR3 DNA is TGTGCCAGCAGTTCCCAGGGGGTTGTTGAAAAACTGTTTTTT.

This chain links TRBV30 with TRBJ1-3, with D unresolved. V was clipped by 2 bases and J by 2 bases, with 7 bases between them. The CDR3 consists of 13 residues. Germline assignment: CDR1 GTSNPN and CDR2 SVGIG (reference sequence). CDR3 sequence reads: CAWSFEAGNTIYF. The CDR3 nucleotides read TGTGCCTGGAGTTTCGAGGCTGGAAACACCATATATTTT.

J is TRBJ2-7 and V is TRBV19; 9 positions match TRBD1. With 1 base clipped from V and 3 bases from J, the junction kept 1 base outside the gene matches. The CDR3 has 14 residues. Germline V gives CDR1 LNHDA, CDR2 SQIVND (reference sequence). CDR3 in DNA: TGTGCCAGTAGTATAGGGACAGGGGTCTACGAGCAGTACTTC. Encoded protein: CASSIGTGVYEQYF.

The chain uses TRBV27 and TRBJ2-7, with 9 bases fitting TRBD2. CDR3 length: 12 residues. Germline CDR1 is MNHEY and CDR2 is SMNVEV (reference sequence). The CDR3 region has the DNA TGTGGGAAGCGGGAGGCGTCGGGTGAGCAGTACTTC. Its protein product is CGKREASGEQYF.

The chain carries TRBV12-5 and TRBJ1-4, with 10 nucleotides matching TRBD1. This CDR3 spans 14 amino acids. The V segment lost 4 bases and the J segment 7 bases; nucleotides outside the gene matches: 3. Germline V gene data show CDR1 as LGHNT and CDR2 as FRNRAP. The CDR3 protein is CASGSRTGGEKLFF. In DNA form, the CDR3 reads TGTGCTAGTGGTTCGAGGACAGGGGGTGAAAAACTGTTTTTT.

The chain links TRBV27 to TRBJ1-6; D not resolved. Between the trimmed V and J ends, which lost 0 bases and 6 bases, there was a span of 9 bases. Germline V gene sequence: CDR1 MNHEY, CDR2 SMNVEV (reference sequence). CDR3 size: 15 residues. The CDR3 region has the DNA TGTGCCAGCAGTTTATCAACAGTATTTAATTCACCCCTCCACTTT. It encodes CASSLSTVFNSPLHF.